This note documents a single TCR beta chain sequence. The antigen remains undetermined. Use of 60 Vbeta and 13 Jbeta primers characterized the PCR. Libraries were prepared by immunoSEQ multiplex PCR; TCRdb keeps only in-frame clonotypes and omits some of them. The sample includes about 150,000 clones, 82% seen only once; the top ten take less than 4%. The CDR3 has 15 residues. Per germline, CDR1 GTSNPN and CDR2 SVGIG (reference sequence). The data originate from a study of cytomegalovirus exposure and HLA in healthy donors. Whole-study context: HLA-typed donors contributed around 82 million unique TCRs, which were held in an early data release.

Notes on the study in general: A later look showed TCR association rates differing by HLA locus, highest for DRB1 and lowest for HLA-C. A link between a missense DCLRE1C variant and TCR beta V- and J-gene trimming emerged from a later analysis. The authors later found most CMV-associated TCR beta chains appeared HLA-restricted.

The clonotype comes from a male donor in good health and CMV-seronegative. J is TRBJ2-5 and V is TRBV30; the match to TRBD2 covers 8 bases. Judging by the DNA end, TRBJ2-7 fits better; the J call may be wrong. The source material was PBMCs. CDR3 coding DNA: TGTGCCTGGAGTTTAGCTAGCGGGTCTAACTACGAGCAGTACTTC. This translates into CAWSLASGSNYEQYF.